A selection of T cell receptor beta chains follows, all from one sample in a study of early T cells in non-severe SARS-CoV-2 infection. TCRdb analysed the 5' RACE reads with MiXCR anew, one entry per CDR3 protein. The sample consists of 60,000 to 85,000 distinct CDR3 sequences, about a sixth of them appearing once. Sequencing was done on a sample of whole blood. The receptors were sampled from an adult who was a healthcare worker with PCR-confirmed SARS-CoV-2 infection or an uninfected control (not recorded which). Both conserved end residues are part of each CDR3. D genes are given only for firm matches. Size values are once, few and many counts, or a class for expanded clones, and some rows have none.

>TRBJ1-1|.|TRBV28|TRBD1
TGTGCCAGCAGGACGGACAGGCGGACTGAAGCTTTCTTT
CASRTDRRTEAFF
>TRBJ2-1|medium-sized|TRBV30|TRBD2
TGTGCCTGGAGCAAACAACTAGCGGGAAGTACCCATGAGCAGTTCTTC
CAWSKQLAGSTHEQFF
>TRBJ2-3|few|TRBV7-2|TRBD2
TGTGCCAGCAGCCGAGGACTAGCGGGGATCACAGATACGCAGTATTTT
CASSRGLAGITDTQYF
>TRBJ2-2|.|TRBV2|.
TGTGCCAGCAGACCCGTGGGGTTGCGGGGGCCGTCTTTGAACACCGGGGAGCTGTTTTTT
CASRPVGLRGPSLNTGELFF
>TRBJ1-6|few|TRBV6-6|TRBD1
TGTGCCAGCAGCGATAGGGACAGTAGGAATTCACCCCTCCACTTT
CASSDRDSRNSPLHF
>TRBJ2-2|many|TRBV4-1|.
TGCGCCAGCAGCCTCACCCAGGGGACTCCGAACACCGGGGAGCTGTTTTTT
CASSLTQGTPNTGELFF
>TRBJ1-1|.|TRBV7-3|.
TGTGCCAGCAGCCCCGGGACGCACTCTGAAGCTTTCTTT
CASSPGTHSEAFF
>TRBJ1-1|.|TRBV20-1|.
TGCAGTGCTAGAGACGAAATGAACACTGAAGCTTTCTTT
CSARDEMNTEAFF
>TRBJ1-1|few|TRBV5-1|.
TGCGCCAGCAGCCAGGGGTCGCCGACTGAAGCTTTCTTT
CASSQGSPTEAFF
>TRBJ2-1|.|TRBV6-5|.
TGTGCCAGCGGTGATGACTTAGCCAATGAGCAGTTCTTC
CASGDDLANEQFF
>TRBJ2-1|once|TRBV5-1|TRBD2
TGCGCCAGCAGGGTTAGCGGGAGGACCTACAATGAGCAGTTCTTC
CASRVSGRTYNEQFF
>TRBJ2-7|.|TRBV5-1|TRBD2
TGCGCCAGCTCTCGGGACTACAGTTACTACGAGCAGTACTTC
CASSRDYSYYEQYF
>TRBJ2-7|.|TRBV7-8|TRBD1
TGTGCCAGCAGTCTCCGACTTACCCAACAGGGGCTATACGAGCAGTACTTC
CASSLRLTQQGLYEQYF
>TRBJ1-1|.|TRBV11-2|TRBD1
TGTGCCAGCAGCGAACAGGGACAGGGAGAAACTGAAGCTTTCTTT
CASSEQGQGETEAFF
>TRBJ1-2|.|TRBV19|TRBD1
TGTGCCAGTAGTATTTCCGGGACAGGGCTCTATGGCTACACCTTC
CASSISGTGLYGYTF
>TRBJ2-1|few|TRBV19|.
TGTGCCAGTAGTTTCCCTGCGGGCCACAATGAGCAGTTCTTC
CASSFPAGHNEQFF
>TRBJ2-7|.|TRBV4-3|TRBD2
TGCGCCAGCAGCCCTGGACTAGCGGGAAGCTCCTACGAGCAGTACTTC
CASSPGLAGSSYEQYF
>TRBJ2-7|few|TRBV5-6|TRBD2
TGTGCCAGCGTCCCAAGACTAGCGGGAGACGAGCAGTACTTC
CASVPRLAGDEQYF
>TRBJ1-1|.|TRBV3-1|.
TGTGCCAGCAGCCAAGGCACCGGGACTGAAGCTTTCTTT
CASSQGTGTEAFF
>TRBJ2-7|.|TRBV20-1|TRBD2
TGCAGTGCGAGCGGGAGTGGAAACGAGCAGTACTTC
CSASGSGNEQYF
>TRBJ1-2|few|TRBV12-3/TRBV12-4|TRBD1
TGTGCCAGCACGACAGGGGATCTATATGGCTACACCTTC
CASTTGDLYGYTF
>TRBJ2-5|.|TRBV5-4|TRBD2
TGTGCCAGCAGCTGGGGACTAGCGGGCGAGGAGACCCAGTACTTC
CASSWGLAGEETQYF
>TRBJ2-1|.|TRBV12-3/TRBV12-4|.
TGTGCCAGCAGTTGGCAGGGCGATGAGCAGTTCTTC
CASSWQGDEQFF
>TRBJ2-3|few|TRBV20-1|.
TGCAGTGCTAGGGATTACTTAAACCCAGCGGATACCGTTGCAGATACGCAGTATTTT
CSARDYLNPADTVADTQYF
>TRBJ1-2|.|TRBV12-3/TRBV12-4|.
TGTGCCAGCAGTCCCGGACGGACCTATGGCTACACCTTC
CASSPGRTYGYTF
>TRBJ1-2|few|TRBV7-9|TRBD1
TGTGCCAGCAGCCTGGGGACAGGGCCTAACTATGGCTACACCTTC
CASSLGTGPNYGYTF
>TRBJ2-1|few|TRBV11-2|TRBD2
TGTGCCAGCAGCCCACTAGCGACCCAATACAATGAGCAGTTCTTC
CASSPLATQYNEQFF
>TRBJ2-3|many|TRBV7-2|.
TGTGCCAGCAGCGTAGGGACTCTAACAGATACGCAGTATTTT
CASSVGTLTDTQYF
>TRBJ2-5|few|TRBV19|TRBD1
TGTGCCAGTAAACCCGGGACAGGGGGAGAGACCCAGTACTTC
CASKPGTGGETQYF
>TRBJ2-1|many|TRBV19|.
TGTGCCAGTAGTCCCCGAGACGGAAATGAGCAGTTCTTC
CASSPRDGNEQFF
>TRBJ2-3|many|TRBV4-1|.
TGCGCCAGCAGCGATACAGCCAGCACAGATACGCAGTATTTT
CASSDTASTDTQYF
>TRBJ2-3|few|TRBV9|.
TGTGCCAGCAGTATAGGAGGGGGAAGGACAGATACGCAGTATTTT
CASSIGGGRTDTQYF
>TRBJ2-3|.|TRBV3-1|TRBD2
TGTGCCAGCAGCCGAGGGACTAGCGGGAGTGCAGATACGCAGTATTTT
CASSRGTSGSADTQYF
>TRBJ1-1|few|TRBV7-9|.
TGTGCCAGCAACACGGACACGAGAACTGAAGCTTTCTTT
CASNTDTRTEAFF
>TRBJ2-3|.|TRBV5-4|TRBD2
TGTGCCAGCAGCTTTGGTACTAGCGGGGGGCGACGTCCAGATACGCAGTATTTT
CASSFGTSGGRRPDTQYF
>TRBJ1-2|.|TRBV28|TRBD1
TGTGCCAGCAGTTTGACAGGGTCGACTGGCTACACCTTC
CASSLTGSTGYTF
>TRBJ2-5|.|TRBV5-6|.
TGTGCCAGCAGCTTATCAGGGGAGCAAGAGACCCAGTACTTC
CASSLSGEQETQYF
>TRBJ1-2|.|TRBV28|.
TGTGCCAGCAGTTTCTCGGACAGAAACTATGGCTACACCTTC
CASSFSDRNYGYTF
>TRBJ2-7|.|TRBV5-1|.
TGCGCCAGCAGCTTTGGAGGGAATGGGGCCTACGAGCAGTACTTC
CASSFGGNGAYEQYF
>TRBJ2-7|.|TRBV29-1|.
TGCAGCGTCCGAGGGTCGCGGGTGGAGTCGTCCTACGAGCAGTACTTC
CSVRGSRVESSYEQYF
>TRBJ2-5|few|TRBV9|TRBD2
TGTGCCAGCAGCGTAGGAGGCCTAGCGGGAGTGGAGACCCAGTACTTC
CASSVGGLAGVETQYF
>TRBJ2-3|.|TRBV7-2|TRBD2
TGTGCCAGCAGCTTAGGACTAGCGGGAGGAAGAGATACGCAGTATTTT
CASSLGLAGGRDTQYF
>TRBJ2-1|.|TRBV7-9|TRBD2
TGTGCCAGCAGCTTTTGGCTAGCGGGAGGGCCTCGCAATGAGCAGTTCTTC
CASSFWLAGGPRNEQFF
>TRBJ1-6|few|TRBV6-8|TRBD1
TGTGCCACCCCGGGGGCAGGGGGCAATTCACCCCTCCACTTT
CATPGAGGNSPLHF
>TRBJ1-5|many|TRBV19|TRBD1
TGTGCCAGTAGTATGGGACAGGGGGCGCGAGTCTTACAGCCCCAGCATTTT
CASSMGQGARVLQPQHF
>TRBJ1-5|few|TRBV7-2|.
TGTGCCAGCAGCTTGACACAAAATCAGCCCCAGCATTTT
CASSLTQNQPQHF
>TRBJ1-1|few|TRBV29-1|.
TGCAGCGTGACAGAGACTGAAGCTTTCTTT
CSVTETEAFF
>TRBJ2-3|.|TRBV30|.
TGTGCCTCCCCGGCCGCCGGGGGTCTTAATACGCAGTATTTT
CASPAAGGLNTQYF
>TRBJ1-2|many|TRBV11-2|TRBD1
TGTGCCAGCACCACCGGGACAGGGCAGTATGGCTACACCTTC
CASTTGTGQYGYTF
>TRBJ2-5|.|TRBV11-2|TRBD2
TGTGCCAGCAGCCAAACGGGACTAGCGGGAGGGCAGGAGACCCAGTACTTC
CASSQTGLAGGQETQYF
>TRBJ2-3|few|TRBV7-6|TRBD2
TGTGCCAGCAGCTTAGAGGTAGCCCCAGCGGGGGGTCGGGCAGATACGCAGTATTTT
CASSLEVAPAGGRADTQYF